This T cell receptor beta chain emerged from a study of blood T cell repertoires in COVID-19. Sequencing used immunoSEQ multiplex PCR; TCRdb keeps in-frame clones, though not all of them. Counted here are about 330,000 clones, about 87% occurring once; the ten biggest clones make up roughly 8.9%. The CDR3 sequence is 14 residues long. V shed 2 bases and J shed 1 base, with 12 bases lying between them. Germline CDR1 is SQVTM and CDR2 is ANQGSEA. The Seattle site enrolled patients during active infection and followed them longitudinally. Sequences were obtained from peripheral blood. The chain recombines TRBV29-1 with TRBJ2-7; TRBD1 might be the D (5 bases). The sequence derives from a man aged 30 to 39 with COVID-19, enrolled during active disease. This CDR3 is CSVEKTVGSYEQYF. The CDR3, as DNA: TGCAGCGTTGAAAAGACAGTTGGTTCCTACGAGCAGTACTTC.